The 9 T cell receptor beta chains listed next were all sequenced from one sample in a study of blood T cell repertoires in COVID-19 (dated by TCRdb to the early 2020s). Library preparation was by the immunoSEQ multiplex PCR assay. TCRdb retrieved this table from immuneACCESS and kept in-frame rearrangements only. Not all clones are present; in checked studies, unresolved V genes account for under half, and no reason is known for the remainder. The sample contains about 52,000 clones, 82% of them found a single time. Of the sample, roughly 10% is held by the ten largest clones. Sequencing was performed on peripheral blood. The receptors derive from a man older than 75 with COVID-19, enrolled during active disease.

The chain has TRBV10-3 and TRBJ2-2, with 12 positions matching TRBD2. Looked up from germline, CDR1 is ENHRY and CDR2 is SYGVKD. The CDR3 loop spans 15 amino acids. V lost 10 bases to trimming and J lost 0 bases; unmatched junction nucleotides: 3. The CDR3 loop is CATGTSGSNTGELFF. The CDR3 nucleotides are TGTGCCACCGGGACTAGCGGGTCGAACACCGGGGAGCTGTTTTTT.

This clone has only one observation. CDR3 loop: CASSSTGGDYGYTF. For the CDR3, the DNA is TGTGCCAGCAGCTCGACAGGGGGTGACTATGGCTACACCTTC. The chain combines TRBV6-6 with TRBJ1-2; 9 bases agree with TRBD1. The germline gives CDR1 MNHNY, CDR2 SVGAGI (reference sequence). There are 14 residues in the CDR3. The J segment lost 3 bases and the V segment lost 6 bases, leaving 5 bases of the junction unmatched.

This sequence joins TRBV5-5 and TRBJ1-6; no clear D gene. CDR1 is SGHKS, CDR2 YYEKEE, per germline (reference sequence). Trimming removed 0 bases from V and 1 base from J, with 11 bases in between. The CDR3 loop spans 17 amino acids. The CDR3 bases are TGTGCCAGCAGCTTGGCAACTCAACCTTCCTATAATTCACCCCTCCACTTT. Encoded protein: CASSLATQPSYNSPLHF.

The chain joins TRBV24-1 to TRBJ2-2; 8 nucleotides align to TRBD1. The CDR3 runs 15 residues. Trimming cost V 7 bases and J 0 bases; bases outside gene matches: 3. Germline values: CDR1 KGHDR, CDR2 SFDVKD. Here the CDR3 DNA reads TGTGCCACCAGCCAGGGGGCCCCGAACACCGGGGAGCTGTTTTTT. It yields the protein CATSQGAPNTGELFF.

This clone was detected a few times. The gene calls are TRBV27 and TRBJ1-5; 7 nucleotides line up with TRBD1. The CDR3 loop spans 14 amino acids. Per the germline V gene, CDR1 is MNHEY and CDR2 is SMNVEV (reference sequence). With 6 bases clipped from V and 6 bases from J, the junction kept 8 bases outside the gene matches. The CDR3 nucleotides read TGTGCCAGCAGAACGGACAGGTTGGGTCAGCCCCAGCATTTT. It codes for CASRTDRLGQPQHF.

The chain uses TRBV24-1 and TRBJ2-3, with 7 bases that match TRBD1. V gave up 1 base and J gave up 0 bases; unmatched junction bases: 6. This CDR3 contains 17 residues. CDR1 and CDR2 from the germline V gene are KGHDR and SFDVKD. CDR3 loop: CATSDFGQASSTDTQYF. In DNA, the CDR3 is TGTGCCACCAGTGATTTCGGACAGGCGTCTAGCACAGATACGCAGTATTTT.

This clone was seen a single time. This chain links TRBV7-2 with TRBJ1-3, with D hard to call. CDR1 is SGHTA, CDR2 FQGNSA, per germline. V was trimmed by 4 bases and J by 4 bases, leaving 11 bases between them. The CDR3 length is 14 residues. In DNA, the CDR3 is TGTGCCAGCAGCTCTTTGGTGCGGGGAAACACCATATATTTT. Encoded protein: CASSSLVRGNTIYF.

The chain combines TRBV14 with TRBJ1-2, with 7 bases lining up with TRBD1. The V gene's germline CDR1 is SGHDN and CDR2 FVKESK. There are 18 residues in the CDR3. J lost 2 bases, V lost 3 bases, and 15 bases had no gene match. CDR3 sequence reads: CASSHPRQGGALNYGYTF. The CDR3 nucleotides read TGTGCCAGCAGCCATCCCAGACAGGGTGGTGCTTTGAACTATGGCTACACCTTC.

This chain connects TRBV27 to TRBJ2-3; 10 bases fit TRBD1. J was trimmed by 4 bases and V by 8 bases; bases with no gene match: 6. CDR3 length equals 14 residues. The V gene's germline CDR1 is MNHEY and CDR2 SMNVEV (reference sequence). The CDR3, as DNA: TGTGCCAGCGGCGACAGGGGGCCGTCAGATACGCAGTATTTT. Its translation is CASGDRGPSDTQYF.